This T cell receptor (beta chain) derives from a study of PD-L1 blockade in urothelial cancer. Turning to the study itself: The year 2014 saw patients start atezolizumab, 1,200 mg intravenously every 3 weeks. After treatment start, blood was analyzed at 3 weeks (second dose) and at 6 weeks.

The time point was: peripheral blood 6 weeks after treatment start. Study-wide points: Clonality of blood TCR below the median before treatment predicted better survival.

Germline CDR1 and CDR2: SGHAT and FQDESV (reference sequence). The V end was cut by 5 bases, the J end by 7 bases, with 20 bases between. This CDR3 spans 16 amino acids. On this clone: Its antigen is unidentified.

Here immunoSEQ multiplex PCR was the method, and the copy in TCRdb shows in-frame clones only, minus some. The sample shows tens of thousands of clones, approximately 86% of them seen only once. This chain links TRBV11-1 with TRBJ2-2; D possibly corresponds to TRBD2 (6 bases). This material consisted of PBMCs, taken around atezolizumab (anti-PD-L1) treatment. The sequence was collected from a man between 65 and 80 years old with urothelial cancer. The CDR3 DNA is TGTGCCAGCAGCGCCGCAAATAGCGGTCGCAGCGGGGAGCTGTTTTTT. It yields the protein CASSAANSGRSGELFF.